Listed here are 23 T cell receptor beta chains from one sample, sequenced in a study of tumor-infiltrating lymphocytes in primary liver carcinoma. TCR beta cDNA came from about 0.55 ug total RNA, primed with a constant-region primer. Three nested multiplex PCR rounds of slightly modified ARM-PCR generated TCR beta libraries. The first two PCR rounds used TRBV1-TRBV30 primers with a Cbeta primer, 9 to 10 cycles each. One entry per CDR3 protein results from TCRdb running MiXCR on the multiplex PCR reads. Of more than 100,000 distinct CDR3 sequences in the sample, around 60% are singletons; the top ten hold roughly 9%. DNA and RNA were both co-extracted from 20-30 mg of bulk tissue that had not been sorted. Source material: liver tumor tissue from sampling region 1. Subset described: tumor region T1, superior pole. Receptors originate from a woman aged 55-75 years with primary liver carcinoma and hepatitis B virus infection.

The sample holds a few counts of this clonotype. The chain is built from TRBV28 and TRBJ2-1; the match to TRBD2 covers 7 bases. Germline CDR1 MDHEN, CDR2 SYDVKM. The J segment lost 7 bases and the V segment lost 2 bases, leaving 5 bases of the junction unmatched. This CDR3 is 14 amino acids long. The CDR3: CASSLAGAGNEQFF. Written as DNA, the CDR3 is TGTGCCAGCAGTTTAGCGGGAGCTGGTAATGAGCAGTTCTTC. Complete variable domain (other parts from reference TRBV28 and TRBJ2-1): DVKVTQSSRYLVKRTGEKVFLECVQDMDHENMFWYRQDPGLGLRLIYFSYDVKMKEKGDIPEGYSVSREKKERFSLILESASTNQTSMYLCASSLAGAGNEQFFGPGTRLTVL.

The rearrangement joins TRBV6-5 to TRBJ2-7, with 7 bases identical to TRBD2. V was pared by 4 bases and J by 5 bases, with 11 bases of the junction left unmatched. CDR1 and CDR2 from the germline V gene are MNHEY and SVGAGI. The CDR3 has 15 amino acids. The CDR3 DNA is TGTGCCAGCAGTTTGGCCAGGATAGGGAGGGACGAGCAGTACTTC. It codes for CASSLARIGRDEQYF.

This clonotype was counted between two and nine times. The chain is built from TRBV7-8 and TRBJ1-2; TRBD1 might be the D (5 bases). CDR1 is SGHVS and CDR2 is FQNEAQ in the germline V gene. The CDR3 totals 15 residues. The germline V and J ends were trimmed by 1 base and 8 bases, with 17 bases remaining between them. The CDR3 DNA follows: TGTGCCAGCAGCTTAGGGGTCGAAGGGGAATGGGGCTACACCTTC. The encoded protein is CASSLGVEGEWGYTF.

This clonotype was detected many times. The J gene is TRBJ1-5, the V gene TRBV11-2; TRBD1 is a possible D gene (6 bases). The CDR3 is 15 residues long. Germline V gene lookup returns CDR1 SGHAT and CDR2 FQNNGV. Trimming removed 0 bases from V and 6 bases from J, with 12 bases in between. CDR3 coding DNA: TGTGCCAGCAGCTTAGAGGGGGCAGGGCGTCAGCCCCAGCATTTT. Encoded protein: CASSLEGAGRQPQHF.

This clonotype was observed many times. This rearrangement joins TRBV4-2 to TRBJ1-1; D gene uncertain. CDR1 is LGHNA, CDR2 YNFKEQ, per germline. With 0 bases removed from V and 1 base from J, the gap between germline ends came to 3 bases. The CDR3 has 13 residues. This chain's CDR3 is CASSQDTNTEAFF. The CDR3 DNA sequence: TGTGCCAGCAGCCAAGATACGAACACTGAAGCTTTCTTT.

CDR3 nucleotide sequence: TGCATCGTACACAGGGGGGGGAACACAGATACGCAGTATTTT. It translates to CIVHRGGNTDTQYF. The chain is built from TRBV29-1 and TRBJ2-3, with D possibly TRBD1 on 8 matching bases. Germline V gene sequence: CDR1 SQVTM, CDR2 ANQGSEA. The CDR3 has 14 amino acids.

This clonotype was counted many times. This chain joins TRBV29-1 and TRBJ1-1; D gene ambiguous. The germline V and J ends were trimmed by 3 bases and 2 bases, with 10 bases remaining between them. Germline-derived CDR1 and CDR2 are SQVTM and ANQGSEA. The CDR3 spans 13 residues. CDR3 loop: CSVEEQTNTEAFF. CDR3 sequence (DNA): TGCAGCGTTGAGGAACAGACAAACACTGAAGCTTTCTTT.

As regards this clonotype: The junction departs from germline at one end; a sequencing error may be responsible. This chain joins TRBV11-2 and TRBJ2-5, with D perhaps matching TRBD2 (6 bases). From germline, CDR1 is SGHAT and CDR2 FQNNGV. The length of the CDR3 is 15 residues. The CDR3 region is CAGSPRTITQETQYF. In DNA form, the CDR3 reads TGTGCCGGCAGCCCAAGGACTATAACACAAGAGACCCAGTACTTT.

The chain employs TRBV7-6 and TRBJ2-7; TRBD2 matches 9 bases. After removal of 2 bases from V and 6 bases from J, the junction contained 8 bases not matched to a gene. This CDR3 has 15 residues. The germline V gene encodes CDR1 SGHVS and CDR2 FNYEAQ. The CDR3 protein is CASSLSGSGSREQYF. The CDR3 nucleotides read TGTGCCAGCAGCTTATCGGGTAGCGGGAGCCGCGAGCAGTACTTC. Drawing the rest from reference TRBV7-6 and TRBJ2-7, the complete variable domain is GAGVSQSPRYKVTKRGQDVALRCDPISGHVSLYWYRQALGQGPEFLTYFNYEAQQDKSGLPNDRFSAERPEGSISTLTIQRTEQRDSAMYRCASSLSGSGSREQYFGPGTRLTVT.

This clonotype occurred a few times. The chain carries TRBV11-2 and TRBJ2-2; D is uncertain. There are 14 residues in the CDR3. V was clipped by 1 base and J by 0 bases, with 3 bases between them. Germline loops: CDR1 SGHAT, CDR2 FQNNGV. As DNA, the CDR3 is TGTGCCAGCAGCTTAGTGCCGAACACCGGGGAGCTGTTTTTT. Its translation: CASSLVPNTGELFF. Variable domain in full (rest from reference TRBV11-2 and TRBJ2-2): EAGVAQSPRYKIIEKRQSVAFWCNPISGHATLYWYQQILGQGPKLLIQFQNNGVVDDSQLPKDRFSAERLKGVDSTLKIQPAKLEDSAVYLCASSLVPNTGELFFGEGSRLTVL.

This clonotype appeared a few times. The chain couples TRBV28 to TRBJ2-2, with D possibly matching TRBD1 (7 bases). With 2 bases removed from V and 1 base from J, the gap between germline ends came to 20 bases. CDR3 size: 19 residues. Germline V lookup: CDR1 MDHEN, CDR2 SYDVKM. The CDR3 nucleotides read TGTGCCAGCAGTTTACGTCCGCGGGACAGAGGGGGGAACACCGGGGAGCTGTTTTTT. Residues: CASSLRPRDRGGNTGELFF. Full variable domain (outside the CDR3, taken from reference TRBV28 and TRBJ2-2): DVKVTQSSRYLVKRTGEKVFLECVQDMDHENMFWYRQDPGLGLRLIYFSYDVKMKEKGDIPEGYSVSREKKERFSLILESASTNQTSMYLCASSLRPRDRGGNTGELFFGEGSRLTVL.

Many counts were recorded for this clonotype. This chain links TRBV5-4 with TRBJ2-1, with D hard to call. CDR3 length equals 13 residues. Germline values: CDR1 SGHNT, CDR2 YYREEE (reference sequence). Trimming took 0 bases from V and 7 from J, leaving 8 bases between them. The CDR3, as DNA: TGTGCCAGCAGCTTGGATTTCTTGAATGAGCAGTTCTTC. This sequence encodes CASSLDFLNEQFF.

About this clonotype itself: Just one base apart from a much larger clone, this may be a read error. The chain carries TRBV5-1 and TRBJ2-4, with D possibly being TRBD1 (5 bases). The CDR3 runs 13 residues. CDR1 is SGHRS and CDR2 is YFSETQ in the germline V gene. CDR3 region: CASRHDRKNTQYF. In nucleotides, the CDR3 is TGCGCCAGCAGACATGACAGAAAAAACACTCAGTACTTC.

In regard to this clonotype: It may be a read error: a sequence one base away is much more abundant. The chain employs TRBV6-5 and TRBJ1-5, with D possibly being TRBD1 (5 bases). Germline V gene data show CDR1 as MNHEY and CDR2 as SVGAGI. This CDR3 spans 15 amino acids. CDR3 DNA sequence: TGTGCCAGCAGTTACTCGGGAACAGGTGATCAGTCCCAGCATTTT. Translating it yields CASSYSGTGDQSQHF.

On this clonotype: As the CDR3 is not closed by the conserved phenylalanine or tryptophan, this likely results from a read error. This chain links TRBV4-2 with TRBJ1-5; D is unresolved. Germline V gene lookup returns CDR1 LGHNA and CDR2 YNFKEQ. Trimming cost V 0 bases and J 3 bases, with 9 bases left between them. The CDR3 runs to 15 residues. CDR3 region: CASSQDMDHNQPQHL. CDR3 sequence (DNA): TGTGCCAGCAGCCAAGATATGGACCACAATCAGCCCCAGCATTTG.

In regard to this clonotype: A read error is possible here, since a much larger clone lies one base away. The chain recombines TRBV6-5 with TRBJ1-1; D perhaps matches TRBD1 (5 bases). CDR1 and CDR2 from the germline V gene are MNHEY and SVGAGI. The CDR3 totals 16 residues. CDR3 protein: CTSSPGGRGMNTEAFF. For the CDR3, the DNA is TGTACCAGCAGCCCCGGCGGGAGGGGCATGAACACTGAAGCTTTCTTT.

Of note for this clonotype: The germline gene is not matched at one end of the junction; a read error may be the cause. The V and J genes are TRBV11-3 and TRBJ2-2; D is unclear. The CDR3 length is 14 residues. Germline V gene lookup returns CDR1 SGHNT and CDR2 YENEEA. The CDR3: CAGSLAVGTRELFF. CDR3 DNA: TGTGCCGGCAGCTTAGCAGTGGGCACCCGGGAGCTGTTTTTT.

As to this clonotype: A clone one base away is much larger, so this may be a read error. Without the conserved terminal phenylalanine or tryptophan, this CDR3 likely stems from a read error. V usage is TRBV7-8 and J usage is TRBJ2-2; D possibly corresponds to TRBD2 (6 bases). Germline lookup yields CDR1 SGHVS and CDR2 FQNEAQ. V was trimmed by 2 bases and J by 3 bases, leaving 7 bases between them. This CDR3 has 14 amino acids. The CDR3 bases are TGTGCCAGCAGCTTAACGGGAGACACCGGGGAGCTGTTTCTT. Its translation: CASSLTGDTGELFL.

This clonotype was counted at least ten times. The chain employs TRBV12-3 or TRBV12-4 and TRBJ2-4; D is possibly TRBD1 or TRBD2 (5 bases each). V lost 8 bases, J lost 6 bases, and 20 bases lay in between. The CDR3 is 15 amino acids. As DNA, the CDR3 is TGTGCCAGCTCCCCGGTGGTGGGGACGGGAAACATTCAGTACTTC. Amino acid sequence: CASSPVVGTGNIQYF.

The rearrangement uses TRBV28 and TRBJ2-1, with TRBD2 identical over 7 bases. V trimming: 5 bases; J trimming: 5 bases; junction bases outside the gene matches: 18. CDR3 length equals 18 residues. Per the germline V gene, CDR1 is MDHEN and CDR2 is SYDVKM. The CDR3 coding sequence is TGTGCCAGCAGTGACTTTGGACTTCGCTGGCTAGCGGACAATGAGCAGTTCTTC. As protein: CASSDFGLRWLADNEQFF. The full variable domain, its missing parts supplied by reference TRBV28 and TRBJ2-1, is DVKVTQSSRYLVKRTGEKVFLECVQDMDHENMFWYRQDPGLGLRLIYFSYDVKMKEKGDIPEGYSVSREKKERFSLILESASTNQTSMYLCASSDFGLRWLADNEQFFGPGTRLTVL.

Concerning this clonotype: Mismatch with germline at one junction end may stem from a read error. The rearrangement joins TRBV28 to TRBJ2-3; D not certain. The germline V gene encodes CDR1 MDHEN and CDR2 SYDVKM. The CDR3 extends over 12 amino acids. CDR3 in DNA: TGTGCCAGCAGTGGGTGGGCAGATACACAGTATTTT. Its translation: CASSGWADTQYF.

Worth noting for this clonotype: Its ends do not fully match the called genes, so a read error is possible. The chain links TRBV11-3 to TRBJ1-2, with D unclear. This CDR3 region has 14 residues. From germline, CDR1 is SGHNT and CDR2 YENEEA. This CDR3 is CDSSSGSANYGYTF. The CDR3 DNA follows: TGTGACAGCAGCTCGGGCTCAGCTAACTATGGCTACACCTTC. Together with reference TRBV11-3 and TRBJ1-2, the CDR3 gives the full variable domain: EAGVVQSPRYKIIEKKQPVAFWCNPISGHNTLYWYLQNLGQGPELLIRYENEEAVDDSQLPKDRFSAERLKGVDSTLKIQPAELGDSAVYLCDSSSGSANYGYTFGSGTRLTVV.

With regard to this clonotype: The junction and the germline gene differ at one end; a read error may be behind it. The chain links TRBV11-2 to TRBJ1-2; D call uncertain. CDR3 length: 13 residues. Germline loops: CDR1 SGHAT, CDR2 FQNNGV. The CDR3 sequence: CDSSLDLGDGYTF. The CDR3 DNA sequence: TGTGACAGCAGCTTAGATCTGGGTGATGGCTACACCTTC.